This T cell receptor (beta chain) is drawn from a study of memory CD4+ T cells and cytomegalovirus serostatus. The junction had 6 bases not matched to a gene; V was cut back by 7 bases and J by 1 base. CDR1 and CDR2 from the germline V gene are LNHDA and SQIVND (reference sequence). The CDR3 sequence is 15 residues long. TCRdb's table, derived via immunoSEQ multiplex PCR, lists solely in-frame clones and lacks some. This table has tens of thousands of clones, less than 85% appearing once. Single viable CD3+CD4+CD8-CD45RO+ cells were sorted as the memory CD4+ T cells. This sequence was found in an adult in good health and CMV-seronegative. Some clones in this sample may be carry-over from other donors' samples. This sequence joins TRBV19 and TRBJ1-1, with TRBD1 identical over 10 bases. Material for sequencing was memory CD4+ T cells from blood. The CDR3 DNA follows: TGTGCCAGTAAAGACAGGGGGCAGGGGAACACTGAAGCTTTCTTT. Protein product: CASKDRGQGNTEAFF.